The rows below give T cell receptor beta chains drawn from one sample of a study of vaccination and CD4 T cells after COVID-19. TCRdb analysed the PCR reads with MiXCR anew, one entry per CDR3 protein. The sample has tens of thousands of distinct CDR3 sequences; around 43% are singletons. Antigens for these TCRs are unknown. Sequenced here: CD4+ T cells from blood, cultured in vitro, sampled before SARS-CoV-2 vaccination. The receptors originated from a human donor who received a COVID-19 vaccine. Both conserved end residues are part of each CDR3. The D gene is left open where the match is weak. Expanded clones get a size class; other rows say once, few or many, or leave the size out.

TGTGCCAGCAGCGTGAGGGGAGCGGGGGGCACAGATACGCAGTATTTT | CASSVRGAGGTDTQYF | TRBV9 | TRBD2 | . | TRBJ2-3
TGCGCCAGCAGCCCCCGGGGGAGTGGGGAGCAGTACTTC | CASSPRGSGEQYF | TRBV5-1 | . | . | TRBJ2-7
TGTGCCAGCAAAGGGACTAGCGGGGTGGATGAGCAGTTCTTC | CASKGTSGVDEQFF | TRBV2 | TRBD2 | few | TRBJ2-1
TGCAGTGCTAGAGATCCTACAGGGGAAGGAGTCGGAAACACCATATATTTT | CSARDPTGEGVGNTIYF | TRBV20-1 | TRBD1 | few | TRBJ1-3
TGTGCCAGCAGTTTAGCGTTGGCAGTCTCTGGAAACACCATATATTTT | CASSLALAVSGNTIYF | TRBV12-3/TRBV12-4 | . | . | TRBJ1-3
TGTGCCAGCTCAGACACGTATAGCAATCAGCCCCAGCATTTT | CASSDTYSNQPQHF | TRBV19 | . | few | TRBJ1-5
TGTGCCACCCTTCCACGGCGGGGGTTAAACTACGAGCAGTACTTC | CATLPRRGLNYEQYF | TRBV6-1 | TRBD2 | . | TRBJ2-7
TGTGCCAGCAGCCCGACTAGAGGCGGGGAGCTGTTTTTT | CASSPTRGGELFF | TRBV7-6 | . | . | TRBJ2-2
TGTGCCAGTAGTCTGTACGACAGTATCATGAACACTGAAGCTTTCTTT | CASSLYDSIMNTEAFF | TRBV19 | . | . | TRBJ1-1
TGTGCCAGCAGCTTATCAGGACAGGCTTTCTATGGCTACACCTTC | CASSLSGQAFYGYTF | TRBV7-2 | TRBD1 | . | TRBJ1-2
TGTGCCAGCAGTGAAGCCCTAGCAGGGGCCACCTATGGCTACACCTTC | CASSEALAGATYGYTF | TRBV6-1 | . | . | TRBJ1-2
TGTGCCAGCGCGACTGGTAGCGGGGGGGGTACCGGGGAGCTGTTTTTT | CASATGSGGGTGELFF | TRBV6-1 | TRBD2 | . | TRBJ2-2
TGTGCCAGCAGTTTAGCAGGAGACTATGGCTACACCTTC | CASSLAGDYGYTF | TRBV12-3/TRBV12-4 | . | few | TRBJ1-2
TGCGCCAGCAGCTTGACAGGGGGGGTCACTGAAGCTTTCTTT | CASSLTGGVTEAFF | TRBV5-1 | TRBD1 | . | TRBJ1-1
TGCAGCGTTGGGTTCGCCGGGGAGCTGTTTTTT | CSVGFAGELFF | TRBV29-1 | . | . | TRBJ2-2
TGTGCCACCAGCGAAGGGCTCGACTATGGCTACACCTTC | CATSEGLDYGYTF | TRBV24-1 | . | few | TRBJ1-2
TGTGCCAGCACAAGACCGGGACGCAAAGAGACCCAGTACTTC | CASTRPGRKETQYF | TRBV2 | . | few | TRBJ2-5
TGCGCCAGCAGCCTGGGACGAGGGGGAGCCCAAGAGACCCAGTACTTC | CASSLGRGGAQETQYF | TRBV4-1 | . | . | TRBJ2-5
TGTGCCAGCAGCCAAGTACGGCCAGGGCCGACCGCCCGCACAGATACGCAGTATTTT | CASSQVRPGPTARTDTQYF | TRBV14 | . | . | TRBJ2-3
TGTGCCTGGAGTAATAGGGCCTTCCACAATGAGCAGTTCTTC | CAWSNRAFHNEQFF | TRBV30 | . | . | TRBJ2-1
TGTGCCAGCAGCGCGAATTTCGGGACAGTCTACCTAGCTAACTGTGGCTACACCTTC | CASSANFGTVYLANCGYTF | TRBV6-1 | TRBD1 | . | TRBJ1-2
TGTGCCAGCAGTTACCGAACTAGGACTAGCGGTGGAGAATACGAGCAGTACTTC | CASSYRTRTSGGEYEQYF | TRBV6-2/TRBV6-3 | TRBD2 | . | TRBJ2-7
TGTGCCAGCAGTAAACAGGGACGGAGCACAGATACGCAGTATTTT | CASSKQGRSTDTQYF | TRBV6-1 | . | few | TRBJ2-3
TGTGCCAGCAGTCCCCCTATTGGGGAGAACACTGAAGCTTTCTTT | CASSPPIGENTEAFF | TRBV25-1 | . | few | TRBJ1-1
TGTGCCAGCATGATCGAGGGACAGCTTATATCACCCCTCCACTTT | CASMIEGQLISPLHF | TRBV6-1 | TRBD1 | few | TRBJ1-6
TGTGCCAGCAGTGAAAGCAGGGGCACCGGGGAGCTGTTTTTT | CASSESRGTGELFF | TRBV25-1 | . | . | TRBJ2-2
TGCAGTGCTAGATCGGCAGCCTCCTCCACAGATACGCAGTATTTT | CSARSAASSTDTQYF | TRBV20-1 | . | few | TRBJ2-3
TGTGCCAGCAAGAAGGGACAGGGGAACAATCAGCCCCAGCATTTT | CASKKGQGNNQPQHF | TRBV2 | TRBD1 | few | TRBJ1-5
TGTGCCAGCAGCAGGGGAGGGGGCTTAACTGAAGCTTTCTTT | CASSRGGGLTEAFF | TRBV11-3 | TRBD1 | . | TRBJ1-1
TGTGCCAGCAGTGAAATGGGGGTCCGGGGTGGCTACACCTTC | CASSEMGVRGGYTF | TRBV6-1 | . | . | TRBJ1-2
TGTGCCAGCAGAGTCCGTGGGCAGGGCACAGATACGCAGTATTTT | CASRVRGQGTDTQYF | TRBV5-4 | . | . | TRBJ2-3
TGTGCCAGCTCACCACCGGCTAGCGGGGTCAGTGAGCAGTTCTTC | CASSPPASGVSEQFF | TRBV18 | TRBD2 | . | TRBJ2-1
TGTGCCAGCAGCTTAAGATCCGGGGGTATAGATACGCAGTATTTT | CASSLRSGGIDTQYF | TRBV7-2 | . | few | TRBJ2-3
TGCAGTGCTAGAGGGCTAGCGGGGGGCACAGATACGCAGTATTTT | CSARGLAGGTDTQYF | TRBV20-1 | TRBD2 | few | TRBJ2-3
TGTGCCAGCAGCGTAGGGCAGGGAGAGTATGGCTACACCTTC | CASSVGQGEYGYTF | TRBV9 | . | . | TRBJ1-2
TGTGCCAGCAGCACCGGGACTAGCGGGGAGACCCAGTACTTC | CASSTGTSGETQYF | TRBV7-2 | TRBD2 | few | TRBJ2-5
TGTGCCAGCAGTTTAGGATCAGGGGGCCACGAGCAGTACTTC | CASSLGSGGHEQYF | TRBV27 | TRBD1 | . | TRBJ2-7
TGTGCCTGGAGTACCTCTGTACTCGGCAATTCACCCCTCCACTTT | CAWSTSVLGNSPLHF | TRBV30 | . | . | TRBJ1-6
TGTGCCAGTAGTATAATGCCGGAGTCTAACTATGGCTACACCTTC | CASSIMPESNYGYTF | TRBV19 | . | . | TRBJ1-2
TGCGCCAGCAGCTTGACTAGCGGGGGCTACGAGCAGTACTTC | CASSLTSGGYEQYF | TRBV5-1 | TRBD2 | . | TRBJ2-7
TGCGCCAGCAGACCAGGGGGGATCTTTAGGAATGAGCAGTTCTTC | CASRPGGIFRNEQFF | TRBV4-1 | . | . | TRBJ2-1
TGTGCCAGCAGCGTACAAGGGTTTGAGGCTGGAAACACCATATATTTT | CASSVQGFEAGNTIYF | TRBV9 | . | . | TRBJ1-3
TGTGCCAGCAGTAGGACAGGGGGCGTTACTGAAGCTTTCTTT | CASSRTGGVTEAFF | TRBV25-1 | TRBD1 | . | TRBJ1-1
TGTGCCAGCAGTGACAACCGACAGGGCTATGGCTACACCTTC | CASSDNRQGYGYTF | TRBV2 | TRBD1 | . | TRBJ1-2
TGTGCCAGCTCACGACGACAGGGGGCCCAAGAGACCCAGTACTTC | CASSRRQGAQETQYF | TRBV18 | TRBD1 | . | TRBJ2-5
TGCGCCAGCAGTGAGGCGGGCGCAGATACGCAGTATTTT | CASSEAGADTQYF | TRBV10-1 | . | few | TRBJ2-3
TGCAGTGCTTCCCCTCCCGGGCGGTACACTGAAGCTTTCTTT | CSASPPGRYTEAFF | TRBV20-1 | . | few | TRBJ1-1
TGTGCCAGCAGTTTTAGGACAGACCTGCGGCACCAGCATTTT | CASSFRTDLRHQHF | TRBV12-3/TRBV12-4 | . | . | TRBJ1-5
TGTGCCAGCAGTTGGACAGTTGGGCCGTACGAGCAGTACTTC | CASSWTVGPYEQYF | TRBV27 | . | . | TRBJ2-7
TGTGCCAGCAGCCAAGAGGGCAATAACTATGGCTACACCTTC | CASSQEGNNYGYTF | TRBV4-2 | . | . | TRBJ1-2
TGTGCCAGCAGTACCCACCGGGGTCCGACCGGGGAGCTGTTTTTT | CASSTHRGPTGELFF | TRBV6-2/TRBV6-3 | . | . | TRBJ2-2
TGTGCCAGCAGTTTATCCAGCGCGGAGACCCAGTACTTC | CASSLSSAETQYF | TRBV6-5 | . | . | TRBJ2-5
TGTGCCAGCAGCTCTCCCCGACAGGGCTCCTACGAGCAGTACTTC | CASSSPRQGSYEQYF | TRBV27 | TRBD1 | few | TRBJ2-7
TGTGCCAGCAGTCAATTCTCGGGGCCCTATGGGGGCTACACCTTC | CASSQFSGPYGGYTF | TRBV27 | . | few | TRBJ1-2